This T cell receptor (beta chain) derives from a study of blood T cell repertoires in COVID-19. Study overall: Whether acute or convalescent, the COVID-19 samples came from the United States, Italy and Spain. Sample material is recorded as cDNA or gDNA derived from T cells, B-cell-depleted T cells, or PBMCs.

In the original workflow: Amplification of reference gene primers provided the estimated nucleated cell counts. Measured with immunoSEQ multiplex PCR; TCRdb has only the in-frame clones, and not every one. That table is the source of V, J and clone size, and D and trimming were worked out from the DNA. The sample has approximately 230,000 clones, around 85% seen once. Germline assignment: CDR1 SEHNR and CDR2 FQNEAQ (reference sequence). CDR3 length: 16 residues. Trimming took off 0 bases at V and 0 bases at J, with 11 bases between the two ends. The chain carries TRBV7-9 and TRBJ1-1; TRBD1 might be the D (5 bases). Sequencing was done on a sample of peripheral blood. The source is a man older than 75 with acute or convalescent COVID-19. The CDR3 loop reads CASSLAGRGVNTEAFF. The CDR3 bases are TGTGCCAGCAGCTTAGCGGGGAGGGGCGTGAACACTGAAGCTTTCTTT. Based on the CDR3 plus reference TRBV7-9 and TRBJ1-1, the full variable domain is DTGVSQNPRHKITKRGQNVTFRCDPISEHNRLYWYRQTLGQGPEFLTYFQNEAQLEKSRLLSDRFSAERPKGSFSTLEIQRTEQGDSAMYLCASSLAGRGVNTEAFFGQGTRLTVV.